The clone carrying this T cell receptor beta chain was seen a single time. Per the original methods: By means of reference gene primer amplification, nucleated cell counts were estimated. Produced via immunoSEQ multiplex PCR; TCRdb's table is partial and in-frame only. V and J calls and clone size follow that table, whereas D and trimming were derived from the DNA. The top ten clones hold around 4% of a sample with about 130,000 clones, approximately 81% of them seen once. The record originates from a study of blood T cell repertoires in COVID-19. The overall study: T cells, B-cell-depleted T cells, or PBMCs provided the cDNA or gDNA that served as material.

The clonotype originates from a woman aged 45 to 65 with acute or convalescent COVID-19. Sequencing was performed on peripheral blood.

The CDR3 reads CASSSLRRGSTDTQYF. The CDR3, as DNA: TGTGCCAGCAGCTCTCTTAGGCGGGGAAGCACAGATACGCAGTATTTT. The V call is TRBV7-8, the J call TRBJ2-3, with D tentatively TRBD2 (6 bases). The ends were cut back, 4 bases at V and 0 bases at J, with 14 bases in the middle. There are 16 residues in the CDR3. Germline V gene lookup returns CDR1 SGHVS and CDR2 FQNEAQ.